The TCR beta chain under discussion was sequenced for a study of response to subunit inactivated influenza vaccine. At least ten counts were recorded for this clonotype. Its matching antigen is unknown. Whole-study results and caveats: Each seasonal influenza vaccination, the authors suggested, recruits few new T cells.

TCRdb reprocessed the RT-PCR reads with MiXCR, giving one entry per CDR3 protein. The table shows fewer than 600,000 distinct CDR3 sequences, with 7.2% occurring only once. The ends lost 6 bases at V and 3 bases at J; junction bases unmatched: 4. The germline V gene encodes CDR1 SQVTM and CDR2 ANQGSEA. The CDR3 has 13 residues. The genes are TRBV29-1 and TRBJ2-3, with 9 bases lining up with TRBD1. The sequence derives from a man between 50 and 75 years old who received an inactivated influenza vaccine. The sample was PBMCs from blood, taken less than 30 months after vaccination. CDR3 sequence: CSVRTGVTDTQYF. CDR3 DNA sequence: TGCAGCGTCCGGACAGGGGTGACAGATACGCAGTATTTT.